This T cell receptor beta chain was recovered during a study of human T cells and chemical hapten exposure. Study-wide results and limits: Expanded TCRs created a significantly greater count of big CDR3 similarity clusters than controls did.

This clonotype has a handful of counts. The target antigen is unknown. TCRdb redid the calling of the RACE reads with MiXCR, one entry per CDR3 protein. The sample records under 200,000 distinct CDR3 sequences, 28% being singletons. Germline V gene data show CDR1 as SGHRS and CDR2 as YFSETQ. The V segment lost 3 bases and the J segment 5 bases; nucleotides outside the gene matches: 6. CDR3 length: 15 amino acids. As for time point: patch test 3, about 24 weeks after DPC sensitization. The treatment was: therapeutic diphenylcyclopropenone sensitization with weekly scalp DPC. Donation of samples came from alopecia patients who were 18 to 70 years old and suitable for DPC. Extraction of total RNA was performed on unfractionated whole blood.

The sequenced sample was whole blood, obtained in connection with sensitization to the hapten diphenylcyclopropenone (DPC). The sequence was collected from a woman between 18 and 29 years old with alopecia areata. Some clones in this sample may be carry-over from other donors' samples. The chain couples TRBV5-1 to TRBJ2-2, with 8 bases matching TRBD1. The CDR3 reads CASSWGQDGTGELFF. The CDR3 coding sequence is TGCGCCAGCAGCTGGGGACAGGACGGAACCGGGGAGCTGTTTTTT. The full variable domain, in which reference TRBV5-1 and TRBJ2-2 provide the parts outside the CDR3, is KAGVTQTPRYLIKTRGQQVTLSCSPISGHRSVSWYQQTPGQGLQFLFEYFSETQRNKGNFPGRFSGRQFSNSRSEMNVSTLELGDSALYLCASSWGQDGTGELFFGEGSRLTVL.